The text below deals with one T cell receptor beta chain. Its antigen is as yet unknown. From the reads, TCRdb called clonotypes with MiXCR, one entry per CDR3 protein. The sample includes about 83,000 distinct CDR3 sequences, roughly 44% of them seen just once. Trimming pared 7 bases from V and 5 bases from J, leaving 12 bases between. The germline gives CDR1 MNHEY, CDR2 SMNVEV (reference sequence). The CDR3 is 13 amino acids. The sample originates from a study of T cell repertoires in cytomegalovirus infection. As for the study in general: TCR beta signatures that were public indicated CMV infection and matching HLA type.

The rearrangement joins TRBV27 to TRBJ2-1, with D possibly TRBD2 on 6 matching bases. Sequencing used CD8+ T cells from cultured PBMCs, obtained from culture after CMV antigen stimulation. The clonotype comes from a human donor in good health (CMV status not recorded). Some clones in this sample may be carry-over from other donors' samples. Written as DNA, the CDR3 is TGTGCCAGCATGATGGCGGGGAACAATGAGCAGTTCTTC. Amino acids: CASMMAGNNEQFF.